The 5 T cell receptor beta chains reported below all come from one sample, sequenced in a study of identifying expanded T cells in peripheral blood. Assay: immunoSEQ multiplex PCR; the TCRdb copy retains only in-frame clones and omits some. This table has over 90,000 clones, approximately 85% appearing once. Sequenced input: blood. Receptor source: a person aged 18-70 years in good health.

The CDR3 nucleotides are TGTGCCAGCAGCTCTCCAGGGACAGGGTTTTATGGCTACACCTTC. Its protein product is CASSSPGTGFYGYTF. This sequence joins TRBV7-9 and TRBJ1-2; 9 positions match TRBD1. The CDR3 runs 15 residues. Germline V lookup: CDR1 SEHNR, CDR2 FQNEAQ (reference sequence). After removal of 4 bases from V and 5 bases from J, the junction contained 8 bases not matched to a gene.

The chain employs TRBV6-6 and TRBJ1-5, with 9 nucleotides matching TRBD1. Trimming removed 6 bases from V and 7 bases from J; junction bases left unmatched: 10. This CDR3 spans 15 amino acids. Per the germline V gene, CDR1 is MNHNY and CDR2 is SVGAGI (reference sequence). The CDR3 bases are TGTGCCAGCAGGACAGGGACAGGGCTAAACCAGCCCCAGCATTTT. Translating gives CASRTGTGLNQPQHF.

In nucleotides, the CDR3 is TGTGCCAGCAGCTTAGTTGGAAGGTCCTACGAGCAGTACTTC. Encoded protein: CASSLVGRSYEQYF. The V call is TRBV7-8, the J call TRBJ2-7, with D uncertain. CDR3 size: 14 residues. Trimming removed 1 base at V and 1 base at J, with 8 bases between. CDR1 SGHVS and CDR2 FQNEAQ come from the germline V gene.

The chain is built from TRBV19 and TRBJ1-3; maybe TRBD1 (5 bases). CDR1 and CDR2 (germline): LNHDA, SQIVND (reference sequence). The ends were cut back, 5 bases at V and 0 bases at J, with 11 bases in the middle. This CDR3 contains 15 residues. CDR3 amino acids: CASSHRSISGNTIYF. DNA of the CDR3: TGTGCCAGTAGTCACAGGTCTATCTCTGGAAACACCATATATTTT.

The chain joins TRBV11-3 to TRBJ2-7, with D tentatively TRBD2 (6 bases). CDR3 size: 14 residues. In germline, CDR1 is SGHNT, CDR2 YENEEA. Trimming took off 5 bases at V and 0 bases at J, with 11 bases between the two ends. For the CDR3, the DNA is TGTGCCAGCAGCCCGGGACTTTACTCCTACGAGCAGTACTTC. It yields the protein CASSPGLYSYEQYF.